Presented here are 24 T cell receptor beta chains from one specimen sequenced in a study of T cells after yellow fever vaccination. TCRdb reprocessed the 5' RACE reads with MiXCR, giving one entry per CDR3 protein. The sample lists 100,000 or so distinct CDR3 sequences, 8.9% seen once, with around 17% in the top ten. The sequencing used CD8+ T cells not binding an NS4B(214-222) dextramer, sorted from PBMCs, collected less than 16 days after the first yellow fever vaccination. Receptors originate from a man between 18 and 35 years old who received the YFV17D yellow fever vaccine.

This clonotype was seen more than once but under ten times. This chain joins TRBV12-5 and TRBJ2-1; 9 bases fit TRBD1. CDR1 is LGHNT, CDR2 FRNRAP, per germline. The V segment lost 4 bases and the J segment 6 bases; nucleotides outside the gene matches: 4. The CDR3 sequence is 14 residues long. The CDR3 DNA follows: TGTGCTAGTGGTTCCGGGACAGGGATCAATGAGCAGTTCTTC. This translates into CASGSGTGINEQFF.

The rearrangement links TRBV7-9 to TRBJ2-7, with no clear D. Trimming pared 0 bases from V and 3 bases from J, leaving 9 bases between. CDR3 size: 14 residues. Germline lookup yields CDR1 SEHNR and CDR2 FQNEAQ (reference sequence). The CDR3 DNA reads as TGTGCCAGCAGCTTAGCGGGGTCCGGCTACGAGCAGTACGTC. Protein: CASSLAGSGYEQYV.

This chain uses TRBV29-1 with TRBJ2-3, with D hard to call. This CDR3 spans 12 amino acids. Germline CDR1 and CDR2: SQVTM and ANQGSEA. The ends were cut back, 4 bases at V and 4 bases at J, with 9 bases in the middle. CDR3 DNA sequence: TGCAGCGTTGTACGGCCCCCAGATACGCAGTATTTT. It is translated as CSVVRPPDTQYF.

The table lists this clonotype with a few counts. This sequence joins TRBV24-1 and TRBJ2-3, with D hard to call. There are 13 residues in the CDR3. Germline loops: CDR1 KGHDR, CDR2 SFDVKD. Trimming cost V 2 bases and J 0 bases, with 2 bases left between them. The CDR3 coding sequence is TGTGCCACCAGTGATTACAGCACAGATACGCAGTATTTT. This gives the protein CATSDYSTDTQYF.

The table lists this clonotype with a few counts. This chain uses TRBV7-3 with TRBJ2-2, with no clear D. From germline, CDR1 is SGHTA and CDR2 FQGTGA. The CDR3 totals 14 residues. V was clipped by 0 bases and J by 1 base, with 3 bases between them. CDR3 protein: CASSLTVNTGELFF. The CDR3 DNA sequence: TGTGCCAGCAGCTTAACGGTGAACACCGGGGAGCTGTTTTTT.

This chain connects TRBV7-9 to TRBJ2-3, with D possibly matching TRBD1 (5 bases). Germline V gene sequence: CDR1 SEHNR, CDR2 FQNEAQ (reference sequence). The CDR3 sequence is 13 residues long. The V and J ends lost 6 bases and 1 base respectively, with 8 bases between them. For the CDR3, the DNA is TGTGCCAGCAGAGGGGCCCGCACAGATACGCAGTATTTT. Protein sequence: CASRGARTDTQYF.

The chain joins TRBV7-2 to TRBJ2-3; a possible D gene is TRBD2 (5 bases). The length of the CDR3 is 15 residues. Germline V gene sequence: CDR1 SGHTA, CDR2 FQGNSA. Trimming stripped 4 bases from V and 7 bases from J, with 18 bases between. The DNA for the CDR3 is TGTGCCAGCAGCTCCGATGGACTGAGGATTAATACGCAGTATTTT. The encoded protein is CASSSDGLRINTQYF.

The V gene is TRBV7-2, the J gene TRBJ1-5, with D possibly TRBD1 on 5 matching bases. This CDR3 contains 15 residues. Trimming left V 3 bases short and J 0 bases short, with 9 bases between. Germline lookup yields CDR1 SGHTA and CDR2 FQGNSA. The CDR3 sequence is CASSLGPGSNQPQHF. The CDR3 coding sequence is TGTGCCAGCAGCTTGGGACCGGGTAGCAATCAGCCCCAGCATTTT.

The chain employs TRBV5-1 and TRBJ2-7; D could derive from TRBD1 or TRBD2 (5 bases each). The V gene's germline CDR1 is SGHRS and CDR2 YFSETQ. The germline V and J ends were trimmed by 4 bases and 2 bases, with 13 bases remaining between them. This CDR3 contains 14 residues. The CDR3 loop is CASSTRDGPYEQYF. As DNA, the CDR3 is TGCGCCAGCAGCACCCGGGACGGGCCCTACGAGCAGTACTTC.

This clonotype was counted only a few times. The chain combines TRBV7-8 with TRBJ2-7, with D tentatively TRBD2 (6 bases). The CDR3 is 14 amino acids. The V gene lost 2 bases and the J gene lost 3 bases, with 11 bases spanning the gap. Germline V lookup: CDR1 SGHVS, CDR2 FQNEAQ. The CDR3 protein is CASSLSGVDYEQYV. The CDR3, as DNA: TGTGCCAGCAGCTTATCGGGGGTCGACTACGAGCAGTACGTC.

Only a few counts were recorded for this clonotype. The chain carries TRBV6-1 and TRBJ2-7; D is possibly TRBD1 (6 bases). Per the germline V gene, CDR1 is MNHNS and CDR2 is SASEGT. Between the trimmed V and J ends, which lost 6 bases and 6 bases, there was a span of 18 bases. This CDR3 is built from 14 residues. The CDR3 region has the DNA TGTGCCAGCAGCTGGGAATACAGGGACCGCGAGCAGTACTTC. This encodes CASSWEYRDREQYF.

This clonotype was counted ten times or more. J is TRBJ1-1 and V is TRBV29-1; D is uncertain. This CDR3 has 13 amino acids. Germline lookup yields CDR1 SQVTM and CDR2 ANQGSEA. The V and J ends lost 3 bases and 4 bases respectively, with 12 bases between them. The CDR3 here is CSVDAGSGTEAFF. CDR3 bases: TGCAGCGTTGATGCCGGCAGCGGCACTGAAGCTTTCTTT.

V usage is TRBV9 and J usage is TRBJ2-3; D might be TRBD1 or TRBD2, each matching 5 bases. The CDR3 is 13 residues long. Germline assignment: CDR1 SGDLS and CDR2 YYNGEE. The V and J ends lost 7 bases and 4 bases respectively, with 13 bases between them. CDR3 protein: CASQGEVADTQYF. In DNA, the CDR3 is TGTGCCAGCCAGGGAGAGGTGGCAGATACGCAGTATTTT.

Ten or more counts support this clonotype. The V gene is TRBV4-1, the J gene TRBJ1-1, with D hard to call. The CDR3 is made up of 15 amino acids. Germline V gene data show CDR1 as MGHRA and CDR2 as YSYEKL. V was cut by 0 bases and J by 1 base, with 9 bases left in between. The CDR3 sequence: CASSQDQRPNTEAFF. DNA of the CDR3: TGCGCCAGCAGCCAAGATCAACGACCGAACACTGAAGCTTTCTTT.

This clonotype has at least ten counts. The V gene is TRBV6-2 or TRBV6-3, the J gene TRBJ2-2; 8 nucleotides line up with TRBD2. V shed 6 bases, J shed 2 bases, and the junction held 8 bases outside the gene matches. The germline CDR1 and CDR2 sequences are MNHEY and SVGEGT. The CDR3 contains 16 residues. This CDR3 is CASSPRTSPNTGELFF. DNA for the CDR3: TGTGCCAGCAGCCCCCGGACTAGCCCTAACACCGGGGAGCTGTTTTTT.

Remarks on this clonotype: A much larger clone sits a single nucleotide away, making a read error possible. The CDR3 reads CASGLDREAGTTIYF. The DNA for the CDR3 is TGCGCCAGCGGACTGGACAGGGAGGCTGGAACCACCATATATTTT. This sequence joins TRBV4-3 and TRBJ1-3, with 8 bases aligning to TRBD1. The germline V gene encodes CDR1 LGHNA and CDR2 YSLEER. The CDR3 runs 15 residues.

The rearrangement links TRBV5-1 to TRBJ2-2; D call uncertain. The germline V gene has CDR1 SGHRS and CDR2 YFSETQ. The CDR3 spans 16 residues. V lost 2 bases and J 0 bases, leaving 11 bases between the germline ends. CDR3 DNA: TGCGCCAGCAGCTTCCATCCCAGCCCGAACACCGGGGAGCTGTTTTTT. Amino acid sequence: CASSFHPSPNTGELFF.

This sequence joins TRBV2 and TRBJ1-2; possible D gene TRBD1, 5 bases. From germline, CDR1 is SNHLY and CDR2 FYNNEI. The ends were cut back, 5 bases at V and 6 bases at J, with 13 bases in the middle. This CDR3 has 13 residues. The CDR3 is CASSTRTYDGYTF. CDR3 DNA: TGTGCCAGCAGTACCCGGACATACGATGGCTACACCTTC.

The sample holds a few counts of this clonotype. This chain joins TRBV11-2 and TRBJ2-1; D is unclear. Per the germline V gene, CDR1 is SGHAT and CDR2 is FQNNGV. Trimming took off 5 bases at V and 3 bases at J, with 11 bases between the two ends. The CDR3 consists of 14 residues. This chain's CDR3 is CASSPDPNYNEQFF. CDR3 in DNA: TGTGCCAGCAGCCCAGATCCGAACTACAATGAGCAGTTCTTC.

This clonotype showed up just a few times. The chain has TRBV28 and TRBJ2-1, with D possibly matching TRBD1 (6 bases). Germline V lookup: CDR1 MDHEN, CDR2 SYDVKM. This CDR3 contains 12 residues. V shed 3 bases and J shed 9 bases, with 9 bases lying between them. CDR3 DNA: TGTGCCAGCAGTTTCTCAGGGGCTGAGCAGTTCTTC. It yields the protein CASSFSGAEQFF.

The chain uses TRBV5-1 and TRBJ2-7; 9 nucleotides match TRBD2. V was clipped by 0 bases and J by 2 bases; unmatched bases: 3. CDR1 SGHRS and CDR2 YFSETQ come from the germline V gene. The CDR3 has 15 residues. The CDR3 region has the DNA TGCGCCAGCAGCTTGGAAGCGGGGGGACCCTACGAGCAGTACGTC. Translation gives CASSLEAGGPYEQYV.

At least ten counts were recorded for this clonotype. This sequence joins TRBV5-1 and TRBJ2-1; D is unclear. The CDR3 loop spans 13 amino acids. Germline V lookup: CDR1 SGHRS, CDR2 YFSETQ. V was trimmed by 2 bases and J by 3 bases, leaving 6 bases between them. CDR3 DNA sequence: TGCGCCAGCAGCTTCGGGTACTACAATGAGCAGTTCTTC. Protein product: CASSFGYYNEQFF. Complete variable domain (other parts from reference TRBV5-1 and TRBJ2-1): KAGVTQTPRYLIKTRGQQVTLSCSPISGHRSVSWYQQTPGQGLQFLFEYFSETQRNKGNFPGRFSGRQFSNSRSEMNVSTLELGDSALYLCASSFGYYNEQFFGPGTRLTVL.

This clonotype has ten or more counts. This sequence joins TRBV10-3 and TRBJ2-2; 8 positions match TRBD2. Germline V CDR1 and CDR2: ENHRY, SYGVKD. This CDR3 region has 14 residues. V lost 5 bases to trimming and J lost 1 base; unmatched junction nucleotides: 0. CDR3 coding DNA: TGTGCCATCAGTAGCGGGGGGAACACCGGGGAGCTGTTTTTT. This encodes CAISSGGNTGELFF.

V gene TRBV6-2 or TRBV6-3 combines with J gene TRBJ2-1; D unclear. V gave up 9 bases and J gave up 0 bases, with 12 bases separating them. The germline V gene encodes CDR1 MNHEY and CDR2 SVGEGT. The CDR3 totals 14 residues. The DNA for the CDR3 is TGTGCCAGTACGCAGAAGAGCTCCTACAATGAGCAGTTCTTC. It encodes CASTQKSSYNEQFF.